The 30 T cell receptor beta chains presented below share a single source sample, sequenced in a study of blood T cell repertoires in COVID-19. Method: immunoSEQ multiplex PCR; TCRdb's copy keeps in-frame clones and lacks some. The top ten clones hold 8% to 10% of a sample with over 200,000 clones, approximately 90% of them seen once. Input material: PBMCs or T cells enriched from blood (not recorded which). The receptors derive from a man between 40 and 49 years old who had recovered from COVID-19.

The chain is built from TRBV11-3 and TRBJ2-7; 9 positions agree with TRBD1. The CDR3 totals 15 residues. Germline V gives CDR1 SGHNT, CDR2 YENEEA. Losses at the gene ends were 4 bases for V and 3 bases for J; bases not matched to a gene: 7. CDR3 amino acids: CASSSLKDRGYEQYF. The CDR3 DNA follows: TGTGCCAGCAGCTCTTTGAAGGACAGGGGCTACGAGCAGTACTTC.

The CDR3 region is CASSLAPRGRGGNFGYTF. In nucleotides, the CDR3 is TGTGCCAGCAGCTTAGCGCCCCGGGGTCGGGGGGGGAATTTCGGCTACACCTTC. This sequence joins TRBV7-2 and TRBJ1-2; tentative D call: TRBD1 (5 bases). V lost 0 bases and J 8 bases, leaving 25 bases between the germline ends. Looked up from germline, CDR1 is SGHTA and CDR2 is FQGNSA. CDR3 length: 18 residues.

Only one count was recorded for this clone. V usage is TRBV18 and J usage is TRBJ1-1; D unclear. The CDR3 loop spans 14 amino acids. Trimming took 2 bases from V and 4 from J, leaving 11 bases between them. The V gene's germline CDR1 is KGHSH and CDR2 LQKENI. The CDR3: CASSPGIATTEAFF. DNA of the CDR3: TGTGCCAGCTCACCAGGGATAGCGACCACTGAAGCTTTCTTT.

The rearrangement links TRBV30 to TRBJ2-1, with 9 positions matching TRBD2. V lost 2 bases and J lost 9; bases outside the gene matches: 5. The length of the CDR3 is 13 residues. The V gene's germline CDR1 is GTSNPN and CDR2 SVGIG (reference sequence). The CDR3 protein is CAWSMGLAVEQFF. In nucleotides, the CDR3 is TGTGCCTGGAGTATGGGACTAGCAGTTGAGCAGTTCTTC.

The count of this clone is one. CDR3 loop: CASSQAGFRELFF. The CDR3 nucleotides are TGTGCCAGCAGCCAGGCGGGTTTCAGGGAGCTGTTTTTT. The rearrangement joins TRBV9 to TRBJ2-2; tentatively, D is TRBD2 (5 bases). Germline values: CDR1 SGDLS, CDR2 YYNGEE. V gave up 4 bases and J gave up 9 bases, with 13 bases separating them. This CDR3 spans 13 amino acids.

V usage is TRBV6-5 and J usage is TRBJ2-7, with TRBD1 as a possible D gene (6 bases). In germline, CDR1 is MNHEY, CDR2 SVGAGI. There are 12 residues in the CDR3. V was trimmed by 7 bases and J by 0 bases, leaving 7 bases between them. The CDR3 loop is CASMGASYEQYF. The CDR3 nucleotides are TGTGCCAGCATGGGGGCCTCCTACGAGCAGTACTTC.

The chain employs TRBV24-1 and TRBJ2-2, with a weak D call TRBD2 (6 bases). In germline, CDR1 is KGHDR, CDR2 SFDVKD. This CDR3 contains 16 residues. Trimming took 6 bases from V and 4 from J, leaving 17 bases between them. The CDR3 protein is CATSPTSLAGTGELFF. CDR3 in DNA: TGTGCCACCAGTCCCACTAGCCTCGCCGGCACCGGGGAGCTGTTTTTT.

V gene TRBV28 combines with J gene TRBJ1-3; TRBD1 agrees at 7 bases. CDR1 and CDR2 (germline): MDHEN, SYDVKM. This CDR3 has 16 amino acids. V lost 6 bases, J lost 2 bases, and 10 bases stayed unmatched. Written as DNA, the CDR3 is TGTGCCAGCAGGTTCTCCTACACAGGGGCTGGAAACACCATATATTTT. Encoded protein: CASRFSYTGAGNTIYF. The variable domain in full, completed from reference TRBV28 and TRBJ1-3, reads DVKVTQSSRYLVKRTGEKVFLECVQDMDHENMFWYRQDPGLGLRLIYFSYDVKMKEKGDIPEGYSVSREKKERFSLILESASTNQTSMYLCASRFSYTGAGNTIYFGEGSWLTVV.

V and J are TRBV9 and TRBJ1-1; D may be TRBD1 (6 bases). The ends were cut back, 0 bases at V and 5 bases at J, with 14 bases in the middle. The germline CDR1 and CDR2 sequences are SGDLS and YYNGEE. The CDR3 consists of 15 residues. The CDR3 here is CASSVGRGRGTEAFF. DNA for the CDR3: TGTGCCAGCAGCGTAGGGCGGGGGCGCGGAACTGAAGCTTTCTTT.

V gene TRBV11-2 combines with J gene TRBJ2-1; weak D call: TRBD2 (5 bases). With 0 bases removed from V and 4 bases from J, the gap between germline ends came to 16 bases. The germline CDR1 and CDR2 sequences are SGHAT and FQNNGV. The CDR3 loop spans 17 amino acids. Written as DNA, the CDR3 is TGTGCCAGCAGCTTAGATCAGGAGGCTAGCTGGTACAATGAGCAGTTCTTC. Its translation is CASSLDQEASWYNEQFF.

This clone was picked up one time. V is TRBV6-2 or TRBV6-3 and J is TRBJ2-1, with D possibly being TRBD1 (5 bases). V dropped 0 bases and J dropped 5 bases, with 8 bases sitting between them. Germline V gene sequence: CDR1 MNHEY, CDR2 SVGEGT. This CDR3 region has 14 residues. For the CDR3, the DNA is TGTGCCAGCAGTTACTCGGTAGGGGACAATGAGCAGTTCTTC. This gives the protein CASSYSVGDNEQFF.

The chain has TRBV11-2 and TRBJ2-5; D possibly corresponds to TRBD2 (7 bases). Trimming cost V 4 bases and J 4 bases, with 16 bases left between them. CDR1 and CDR2 (germline): SGHAT, FQNNGV. The CDR3 has 15 amino acids. DNA of the CDR3: TGTGCCAGCAGCTGGGTCGGGGGGCCGGGAGAGACCCAGTACTTC. Protein product: CASSWVGGPGETQYF. The whole variable domain, filled in from reference TRBV11-2 and TRBJ2-5, reads EAGVAQSPRYKIIEKRQSVAFWCNPISGHATLYWYQQILGQGPKLLIQFQNNGVVDDSQLPKDRFSAERLKGVDSTLKIQPAKLEDSAVYLCASSWVGGPGETQYFGPGTRLLVL.

The V and J genes are TRBV7-2 and TRBJ2-7; TRBD1 might be the D (5 bases). V lost 6 bases to trimming and J lost 1 base, with 16 bases between them. Per germline, CDR1 SGHTA and CDR2 FQGNSA. The CDR3 consists of 15 residues. The CDR3 is CASSSWTTLSYEQYF. The CDR3 DNA reads TGTGCCAGCAGTTCCTGGACAACACTTTCCTACGAGCAGTACTTC.

The V call is TRBV28, the J call TRBJ2-7; D perhaps matches TRBD1 (6 bases). The V end lost 5 bases, the J end lost 4 bases, and 21 bases lay between the germline ends. The CDR3 has 16 amino acids. CDR1 is MDHEN, CDR2 SYDVKM, per germline. In DNA form, the CDR3 reads TGTGCCAGCAGTCCCTCGGACAGTCTGGGCCGATACGAGCAGTACTTC. Translating gives CASSPSDSLGRYEQYF.

The gene calls are TRBV7-9 and TRBJ2-7; maybe TRBD1 (6 bases). The germline CDR1 and CDR2 sequences are SEHNR and FQNEAQ (reference sequence). The CDR3 totals 12 residues. V was cut by 0 bases and J by 10 bases, with 10 bases left in between. In DNA form, the CDR3 reads TGTGCCAGCAGCTTAGCCACAGGGTTTCAGTACTTC. This sequence encodes CASSLATGFQYF.

The chain has TRBV11-2 and TRBJ2-1; unclear D gene. The CDR3 covers 14 residues. Germline loops: CDR1 SGHAT, CDR2 FQNNGV. Trimming cost V 5 bases and J 4 bases, with 12 bases left between them. The CDR3 nucleotides read TGTGCCAGCAGCCGATCAGGCGTATACAATGAGCAGTTCTTC. Translation gives CASSRSGVYNEQFF.

This chain uses TRBV2 with TRBJ2-1; TRBD2 is a possible D gene (5 bases). V lost 6 bases, J lost 7 bases, and 19 bases lay in between. In germline, CDR1 is SNHLY, CDR2 FYNNEI. The CDR3 is made up of 15 amino acids. CDR3 in amino acids: CASRLRASTGNEQFF. CDR3 nucleotides: TGTGCCAGCAGACTCCGGGCCTCCACGGGGAATGAGCAGTTCTTC.

This clone was counted once. This chain links TRBV7-6 with TRBJ1-1; 10 bases fit TRBD1. This CDR3 comprises 15 residues. Per germline, CDR1 SGHVS and CDR2 FNYEAQ. V lost 5 bases, J lost 1 base, and 4 bases stayed unmatched. CDR3 loop: CASSPGTGANTEAFF. The CDR3 DNA reads TGTGCCAGCAGCCCTGGGACAGGGGCGAACACTGAAGCTTTCTTT. Full variable domain (rest looked up from reference TRBV7-6 and TRBJ1-1): GAGVSQSPRYKVTKRGQDVALRCDPISGHVSLYWYRQALGQGPEFLTYFNYEAQQDKSGLPNDRFSAERPEGSISTLTIQRTEQRDSAMYRCASSPGTGANTEAFFGQGTRLTVV.

The chain is built from TRBV27 and TRBJ2-7; 12 bases map to TRBD2. The CDR3 is 17 amino acids. Per the germline V gene, CDR1 is MNHEY and CDR2 is SMNVEV (reference sequence). V lost 5 bases to trimming and J lost 2 bases; unmatched junction nucleotides: 10. CDR3 sequence reads: CASSAGLAGSFTYEQYF. In DNA form, the CDR3 reads TGTGCCAGCAGTGCCGGACTAGCGGGATCTTTCACCTACGAGCAGTACTTC.

This chain uses TRBV9 with TRBJ2-3; a weak D match, TRBD1 (6 bases). Germline V lookup: CDR1 SGDLS, CDR2 YYNGEE. CDR3 length: 15 residues. Trimming cost V 3 bases and J 2 bases, with 13 bases left between them. The DNA for the CDR3 is TGTGCCAGCAGCGAACAGGGCGCCCACACAGATACGCAGTATTTT. Residues: CASSEQGAHTDTQYF.

The CDR3 sequence is CASSSPSGVETQYF. In DNA, the CDR3 is TGTGCCAGCAGTTCCCCTAGCGGGGTAGAGACCCAGTACTTC. The chain couples TRBV6-5 to TRBJ2-5; 9 nucleotides match TRBD2. Trimming took 4 bases from V and 4 from J; bases not matched to a gene: 4. Per the germline V gene, CDR1 is MNHEY and CDR2 is SVGAGI. This CDR3 region has 14 residues.

V gene TRBV5-6 combines with J gene TRBJ1-2; TRBD1 is a possible D gene (6 bases). The V gene's germline CDR1 is SGHDT and CDR2 YYEEEE. This CDR3 comprises 14 residues. V was pared by 6 bases and J by 4 bases, with 16 bases between. The CDR3: CASTFMDRFYGYTF. Here the CDR3 DNA reads TGTGCCAGCACCTTTATGGACAGATTCTATGGCTACACCTTC.

The genes are TRBV6-4 and TRBJ2-1; 10 bases are a match to TRBD2. V was pared by 2 bases and J by 6 bases, with 4 bases of the junction left unmatched. CDR3 length: 15 residues. The germline V gene has CDR1 MRHNA and CDR2 SNTAGT. The CDR3 loop reads CASSDGTSVGNEQFF. The DNA of the CDR3 is TGTGCCAGCAGTGACGGGACTAGCGTTGGCAATGAGCAGTTCTTC.

This chain links TRBV7-3 with TRBJ1-2; the D gene is possibly TRBD1 (5 bases). The CDR3 contains 17 residues. CDR1 is SGHTA and CDR2 is FQGTGA in the germline V gene. Deletions cut 0 bases from V and 1 base from J, with 15 bases between. DNA for the CDR3: TGTGCCAGCAGCTTAACGGGTCCAGGGTCGATTAACTATGGCTACACCTTC. This encodes CASSLTGPGSINYGYTF.

The chain links TRBV19 to TRBJ1-2; D call uncertain. Between the trimmed V and J ends, which lost 1 base and 3 bases, there was a span of 12 bases. Germline V gene sequence: CDR1 LNHDA, CDR2 SQIVND (reference sequence). The CDR3 has 15 amino acids. Here the CDR3 reads CASSIGAGSYYGYTF. The CDR3 bases are TGTGCCAGTAGTATAGGGGCAGGATCATACTATGGCTACACCTTC.

This chain connects TRBV2 to TRBJ2-4; TRBD1 might be the D (6 bases). V lost 4 bases to trimming and J lost 0 bases, with 13 bases between them. The CDR3 runs 16 residues. Germline CDR1 SNHLY, CDR2 FYNNEI. CDR3 bases: TGTGCCAGCAGTGTAACACAGGGTCCAGCCAAAAACATTCAGTACTTC. This sequence encodes CASSVTQGPAKNIQYF.

This clone was seen repeatedly, ten times or more. J is TRBJ2-1 and V is TRBV7-3; 9 positions agree with TRBD2. Germline loops: CDR1 SGHTA, CDR2 FQGTGA. V lost 2 bases and J lost 4; bases outside the gene matches: 3. This CDR3 contains 15 residues. This CDR3 reads CASSLSAGGYNEQFF. The CDR3 region has the DNA TGTGCCAGCAGCTTATCAGCGGGGGGTTACAATGAGCAGTTCTTC.

V gene TRBV5-6 combines with J gene TRBJ2-5; D is perhaps TRBD2 (7 bases). Trimming took 3 bases from V and 3 from J, leaving 18 bases between them. CDR3 length: 16 residues. Per the germline V gene, CDR1 is SGHDT and CDR2 is YYEEEE. The CDR3 region has the DNA TGTGCCAGCAGCTCCCCTTGGGAGGGACAAGAAGAGACCCAGTACTTC. This sequence encodes CASSSPWEGQEETQYF.

The chain is built from TRBV28 and TRBJ2-3; 9 bases line up with TRBD1. CDR3 length: 18 residues. Germline V gene lookup returns CDR1 MDHEN and CDR2 SYDVKM. V shed 7 bases and J 2 bases; nucleotides not matched to a gene: 16. In DNA, the CDR3 is TGTGCCAGCACCGTCCCGGGACAGGGCCAGTTTCTCACAGATACGCAGTATTTT. This codes for CASTVPGQGQFLTDTQYF.

The chain combines TRBV28 with TRBJ2-3; D call uncertain. CDR3 length: 14 amino acids. Germline V gives CDR1 MDHEN, CDR2 SYDVKM. The V end was cut by 2 bases, the J end by 2 bases, with 8 bases between. CDR3 sequence (DNA): TGTGCCAGCAGTTTAGGGCAGGCCACAGATACGCAGTATTTT. The encoded protein is CASSLGQATDTQYF.